A single sample gave rise to the 24 T cell receptor beta chains below, sequenced in a study of identical twins' blood T cells. One entry per CDR3 protein results from TCRdb running MiXCR on the 5' RACE reads. This repertoire shows 350,000 to 400,000 distinct CDR3 sequences, 25% to 35% found once; its top ten account for roughly 5.5%. The sequencing sample was made of PBMCs. The receptors shown here come from a woman aged 18-50 years in good health.

The rearrangement uses TRBV27 and TRBJ1-2, with a weak D call TRBD1 (6 bases). The germline CDR1 and CDR2 sequences are MNHEY and SMNVEV (reference sequence). Trimming stripped 8 bases from V and 2 bases from J, with 12 bases between. The CDR3 sequence is 13 residues long. The DNA for the CDR3 is TGTGCCAGCGGAGGACAGAGAAACTATGGCTACACCTTC. It translates to CASGGQRNYGYTF.

This clonotype came up a few times. J is TRBJ2-7 and V is TRBV12-3 or TRBV12-4; TRBD2 matches at 10 bases. V dropped 4 bases and J dropped 3; count of bases not matched to a gene: 9. The CDR3 totals 16 residues. The CDR3 nucleotides read TGTGCCAGCAGTTCCAAAAAGACTAGCGGGCGCTACGAGCAGTACTTC. As protein: CASSSKKTSGRYEQYF.

The CDR3 sequence: CASSGDIPTYTF. CDR3 DNA sequence: TGTGCCAGCAGCGGGGACATACCAACCTACACCTTC. V is TRBV9 and J is TRBJ1-2; tentatively, D is TRBD1 (6 bases). Trimming pared 3 bases from V and 10 bases from J, leaving 13 bases between. CDR1 is SGDLS, CDR2 YYNGEE, per germline. There are 12 residues in the CDR3.

Only a few counts were recorded for this clonotype. The chain joins TRBV29-1 to TRBJ1-2, with 7 bases identical to TRBD1. The CDR3 is 13 amino acids. Per germline, CDR1 SQVTM and CDR2 ANQGSEA. V lost 7 bases and J lost 1; bases outside the gene matches: 6. The CDR3 sequence: CSGSRGNNYGYTF. CDR3 nucleotide sequence: TGCAGCGGTTCCAGGGGGAATAACTATGGCTACACCTTC.

V is TRBV29-1 and J is TRBJ1-1, with D tentatively TRBD1 (6 bases). The germline V gene encodes CDR1 SQVTM and CDR2 ANQGSEA. The CDR3 runs 14 residues. Trimming cost V 7 bases and J 1 base, with 16 bases left between them. The CDR3 DNA follows: TGCAGCGCCCTTAAGGGGGGTGGGAACACTGAAGCTTTCTTT. Translating it yields CSALKGGGNTEAFF.

V usage is TRBV7-9 and J usage is TRBJ1-4; D might be TRBD1 (6 bases). V was pared by 5 bases and J by 8 bases, with 9 bases between. The CDR3 consists of 12 residues. Germline V gives CDR1 SEHNR, CDR2 FQNEAQ (reference sequence). The CDR3 protein is CASSQGTEKLFF. CDR3 bases: TGTGCCAGCAGCCAGGGGACGGAAAAACTGTTTTTT.

The chain has TRBV6-1 and TRBJ1-3; D not resolved. Per the germline V gene, CDR1 is MNHNS and CDR2 is SASEGT. Trimming took off 0 bases at V and 0 bases at J, with 12 bases between the two ends. The CDR3 covers 17 residues. CDR3 loop: CASSEAHGGSSGNTIYF. CDR3 bases: TGTGCCAGCAGTGAAGCGCATGGCGGGAGCTCTGGAAACACCATATATTTT.

The chain carries TRBV29-1 and TRBJ2-2; D perhaps matches TRBD1 (6 bases). The germline V gene encodes CDR1 SQVTM and CDR2 ANQGSEA. This CDR3 has 16 amino acids. Trimming took 2 bases from V and 3 from J, leaving 16 bases between them. The CDR3 nucleotides read TGCAGCGTTGAATCCAGGGGTCACAGGGACACCGGGGAGCTGTTTTTT. This codes for CSVESRGHRDTGELFF.

This clonotype was recorded many times. The CDR3: CASRGETQYF. Here the CDR3 DNA reads TGTGCCAGCAGGGGGGAGACCCAGTACTTC. The chain recombines TRBV2 with TRBJ2-5; no clear D. From germline, CDR1 is SNHLY and CDR2 FYNNEI. With 6 bases removed from V and 5 bases from J, the gap between germline ends came to 4 bases. The CDR3 extends over 10 amino acids.

In the case of this clonotype: A read error may produce the germline difference seen at one junction end. The CDR3 sequence: CASSQEGGSNYGDTF. CDR3 DNA sequence: TGTGCCAGCAGCCAAGAAGGGGGCTCCAACTATGGCGACACCTTC. The V and J genes are TRBV3-1 and TRBJ1-2; TRBD1 aligns across 7 bases. The CDR3 is 15 amino acids. The germline gives CDR1 LGHDT, CDR2 YNNKEL (reference sequence). Filled out from reference TRBV3-1 and TRBJ1-2, the complete variable domain reads DTAVSQTPKYLVTQMGNDKSIKCEQNLGHDTMYWYKQDSKKFLKIMFSYNNKELIINETVPNRFSPKSPDKAHLNLHINSLELGDSAVYFCASSQEGGSNYGDTFGSGTRLTVV.

The rearrangement links TRBV9 to TRBJ2-3, with D unresolved. The CDR3 totals 16 residues. Germline loops: CDR1 SGDLS, CDR2 YYNGEE. The V and J ends lost 0 bases and 4 bases respectively, with 15 bases between them. The CDR3 spells CASSVGHEEVSDTQYF. The CDR3 DNA reads TGTGCCAGCAGCGTAGGTCATGAGGAAGTGTCAGATACGCAGTATTTT. The entire variable domain, with the rest obtained from reference TRBV9 and TRBJ2-3, is as follows: DSGVTQTPKHLITATGQRVTLRCSPRSGDLSVYWYQQSLDQGLQFLIQYYNGEERAKGNILERFSAQQFPDLHSELNLSSLELGDSALYFCASSVGHEEVSDTQYFGPGTRLTVL.

This clonotype was recorded at least ten times. This chain joins TRBV18 and TRBJ2-2; D may be TRBD1 (6 bases). This CDR3 has 17 amino acids. Per the germline V gene, CDR1 is KGHSH and CDR2 is LQKENI. With 4 bases removed from V and 3 bases from J, the gap between germline ends came to 18 bases. CDR3 protein: CASSLQRPGQYTGELFF. As DNA, the CDR3 is TGTGCCAGCTCACTTCAAAGGCCGGGACAATACACCGGGGAGCTGTTTTTT.

The chain employs TRBV20-1 and TRBJ1-4, with 7 bases identical to TRBD1. Trimming took 0 bases from V and 4 from J; bases not matched to a gene: 2. From germline, CDR1 is DFQATT and CDR2 SNEGSKA (reference sequence). The CDR3 sequence is 14 residues long. The CDR3 DNA reads as TGCAGTGCTAGAGACCACAGGGGTAATGAAAAACTGTTTTTT. Encoded protein: CSARDHRGNEKLFF.

In this sample, this clonotype turned up a few times. This chain joins TRBV7-9 and TRBJ1-3; TRBD1 aligns across 9 bases. V shed 7 bases, J shed 4 bases, and the junction held 8 bases outside the gene matches. Germline V gives CDR1 SEHNR, CDR2 FQNEAQ (reference sequence). This CDR3 comprises 15 residues. CDR3 sequence reads: CASTQDRGGGNTIYF. The CDR3 DNA reads TGTGCCAGCACCCAGGACAGGGGTGGAGGAAACACCATATATTTT.

The chain couples TRBV20-1 to TRBJ1-2; 7 bases are shared with TRBD1. The CDR3 loop spans 14 amino acids. V shed 3 bases and J 4 bases; nucleotides not matched to a gene: 8. Germline lookup yields CDR1 DFQATT and CDR2 SNEGSKA (reference sequence). DNA of the CDR3: TGCAGTGCTAGCGACAGGGAAGTTGGCTATGGCTACACCTTC. It specifies CSASDREVGYGYTF.

The chain carries TRBV27 and TRBJ2-1; D perhaps matches TRBD2 (5 bases). Per the germline V gene, CDR1 is MNHEY and CDR2 is SMNVEV (reference sequence). V lost 3 bases to trimming and J lost 7 bases, with 13 bases between them. CDR3 length: 14 amino acids. The CDR3 DNA is TGTGCCAGCAGTTTGGGGAGTCTCGGGAATGAGCAGTTCTTC. Translating gives CASSLGSLGNEQFF.

This chain links TRBV5-1 with TRBJ1-1; no definite D call. Trimming took off 6 bases at V and 1 base at J, with 13 bases between the two ends. The CDR3 contains 14 residues. The germline gives CDR1 SGHRS, CDR2 YFSETQ. CDR3 amino acids: CASNPHDGNTEAFF. The CDR3 DNA follows: TGCGCCAGCAACCCTCACGACGGGAACACTGAAGCTTTCTTT. Filled out from reference TRBV5-1 and TRBJ1-1, the complete variable domain reads KAGVTQTPRYLIKTRGQQVTLSCSPISGHRSVSWYQQTPGQGLQFLFEYFSETQRNKGNFPGRFSGRQFSNSRSEMNVSTLELGDSALYLCASNPHDGNTEAFFGQGTRLTVV.

The chain combines TRBV2 with TRBJ1-1; TRBD1 aligns across 7 bases. Germline CDR1 SNHLY, CDR2 FYNNEI. The CDR3 runs to 14 residues. The ends lost 2 bases at V and 2 bases at J; junction bases unmatched: 2. The CDR3 reads CASSERTGNTEAFF. DNA of the CDR3: TGTGCCAGCAGTGAAAGGACAGGTAACACTGAAGCTTTCTTT.

The V gene is TRBV20-1, the J gene TRBJ2-7; no clear D gene. Germline CDR1 and CDR2: DFQATT and SNEGSKA (reference sequence). The CDR3 runs 11 residues. Trimming shortened V by 5 bases and J by 5 bases, and 10 bases separated the two germline ends. The CDR3 nucleotides read TGCAGTGCTCTGAACTTAGACGAGCAGTACTTC. Residues: CSALNLDEQYF.

This sequence joins TRBV18 and TRBJ1-1; D gene uncertain. The V gene's germline CDR1 is KGHSH and CDR2 LQKENI. The CDR3 loop spans 14 amino acids. V was clipped by 5 bases and J by 1 base, with 11 bases between them. The CDR3: CASSVRAENTEAFF. As DNA, the CDR3 is TGTGCCAGCTCAGTGCGGGCGGAGAACACTGAAGCTTTCTTT.

V and J are TRBV7-9 and TRBJ1-2, with D possibly being TRBD1 (6 bases). V shed 2 bases and J shed 8 bases, with 12 bases lying between them. The CDR3 is 13 amino acids. The germline V gene encodes CDR1 SEHNR and CDR2 FQNEAQ (reference sequence). The CDR3, as DNA: TGTGCCAGCAGCTTAAGGAGGGGGAGAGGCTACACCTTC. Translating gives CASSLRRGRGYTF.

The chain links TRBV5-1 to TRBJ2-7, with D unresolved. The CDR3 has 12 residues. Trimming pared 0 bases from V and 9 bases from J, leaving 10 bases between. From germline, CDR1 is SGHRS and CDR2 YFSETQ. The CDR3 is CASSLEPARQYF. The CDR3, as DNA: TGCGCCAGCAGCTTGGAGCCAGCTAGGCAGTACTTC.

Of note for this clonotype: A much larger clone sits a single nucleotide away, making a read error possible. CDR3 loop: CASSVVVTSGTTYYEQYF. The DNA for the CDR3 is TGTGCCAGTAGTGTAGTCGTTACTAGCGGCACCACCTACTACGAGCAGTACTTC. V and J are TRBV19 and TRBJ2-7, with 8 nucleotides matching TRBD2. V lost 5 bases to trimming and J lost 3 bases; unmatched junction nucleotides: 18. There are 18 residues in the CDR3. The germline V gene encodes CDR1 LNHDA and CDR2 SQIVND (reference sequence).

Worth noting for this clonotype: Relative to the germline gene, one junction end is altered; a read error may explain this. This chain uses TRBV14 with TRBJ1-2; D possibly corresponds to TRBD1 (6 bases). Germline V gene sequence: CDR1 SGHDN, CDR2 FVKESK. The CDR3 is 16 amino acids. The CDR3 reads CSSSQGWRGILYGYTF. CDR3 coding DNA: TGTTCCAGCAGCCAAGGTTGGAGGGGGATCCTCTATGGCTACACCTTC. The full variable domain, in which reference TRBV14 and TRBJ1-2 provide the parts outside the CDR3, is EAGVTQFPSHSVIEKGQTVTLRCDPISGHDNLYWYRRVMGKEIKFLLHFVKESKQDESGMPNNRFLAERTGGTYSTLKVQPAELEDSGVYFCSSSQGWRGILYGYTFGSGTRLTVV.